This record looks at one T cell receptor beta chain sequence and its context. Antigen specificity is unknown. TCR beta CDR3 sequences were amplified from RNA transcripts. A first-round RT-PCR of the TCR CDR3 used the HTBI primer set. TCRdb redid the calling of the multiplex PCR reads with MiXCR, one entry per CDR3 protein. Of 340,000 or so distinct CDR3 sequences in the sample, 18% were seen once. This entry belongs to a study of T cells in Graves' hyperthyroidism and ophthalmopathy. General study results and limits: Appearing also in blood were most of the thyroid clonotypes expanded above 0.001.

This CDR3 comprises 14 residues. With 4 bases clipped from V and 8 bases from J, the junction kept 2 bases outside the gene matches. The germline CDR1 and CDR2 sequences are SEHNR and FQNEAQ (reference sequence). Uncontrolled infection, other autoimmune disease, pregnancy or lactation led to exclusion. The chain uses TRBV7-9 and TRBJ2-1; TRBD2 matches at 13 bases. This clonotype was obtained from a woman aged 45-65 years with Graves' hyperthyroidism. The sequencing input was blood. Written as DNA, the CDR3 is TGTGCCAGCAGCTGGACTAGCGGGAGTCATGAGCAGTTCTTC. Residues: CASSWTSGSHEQFF.